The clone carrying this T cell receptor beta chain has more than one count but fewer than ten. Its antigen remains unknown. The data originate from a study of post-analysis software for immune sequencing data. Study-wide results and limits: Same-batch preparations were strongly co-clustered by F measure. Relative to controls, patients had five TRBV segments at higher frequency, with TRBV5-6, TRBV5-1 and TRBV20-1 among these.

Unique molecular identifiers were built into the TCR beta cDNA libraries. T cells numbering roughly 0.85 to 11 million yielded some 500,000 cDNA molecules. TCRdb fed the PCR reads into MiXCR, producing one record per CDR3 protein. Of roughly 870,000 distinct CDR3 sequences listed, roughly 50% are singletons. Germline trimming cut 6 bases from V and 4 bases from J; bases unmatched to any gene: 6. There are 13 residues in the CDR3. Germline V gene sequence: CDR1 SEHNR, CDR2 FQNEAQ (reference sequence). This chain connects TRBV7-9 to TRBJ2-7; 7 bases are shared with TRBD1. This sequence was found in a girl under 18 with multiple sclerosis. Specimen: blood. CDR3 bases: TGTGCCAGCAGACCCGGGACAGAGTACGAGCAGTACTTC. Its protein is CASRPGTEYEQYF.